Shown below are 31 T cell receptor beta chains from a single sample sequenced in a study of tumor-infiltrating lymphocytes in primary liver carcinoma. RNA and DNA were co-extracted from 20-30 mg of unsorted bulk tissue. With 500 ng total RNA as template and a constant-region primer, TCR beta cDNA was made. Libraries covering TCR beta were generated through three nested multiplex PCR rounds (using a slightly modified ARM-PCR). It was with TRBV1-TRBV30 forward primers and a C-beta reverse primer that the first two PCR rounds were run, at 10 to 11 cycles each. TCRdb reanalysed the multiplex PCR reads using MiXCR and keeps one entry per CDR3 protein. The sample has approximately 100,000 distinct CDR3 sequences, about 70% seen once. Sample: liver tumor tissue from sampling region 2. Subset specified: tumor region T2, inferior pole. These receptors were taken from a woman in her sixties with primary liver carcinoma and hepatitis B virus infection.

The DNA of the CDR3 is TGTGCCAGTAGCTTAGGCGGGGCGGGGGTTCTCTACGAGGAGTACGTC. This encodes CASSLGGAGVLYEEYV. The genes are TRBV11-2 and TRBJ2-7; 7 bases map to TRBD2. CDR1 SGHAT and CDR2 FQNNGV come from the germline V gene. This CDR3 is built from 16 residues.

CDR3 coding DNA: TGCAGCGTTGAGGGTACTAGCGGGAGGGCCGTTAGGGAGCAGTTCTTC. This gives the protein CSVEGTSGRAVREQFF. The rearrangement joins TRBV29-1 to TRBJ2-1, with 13 bases lining up with TRBD2. The CDR3 is 16 residues long. J gave up 10 bases and V 3 bases, and 12 bases lay outside the gene matches. Germline assignment: CDR1 SQVTM and CDR2 ANQGSEA.

Notes on this clonotype: It is likely a read error, because the conserved phenylalanine at the end of the CDR3 is missing. The DNA is left out, because the CDR3 cannot be placed on it with certainty; the CDR3 is given as TCRdb lists it. V usage is TRBV11-2 and J usage is TRBJ2-7; TRBD1, the D gene given by the table, was not confirmed from the DNA. The germline CDR1 and CDR2 sequences are SGHAT and FQNNGV. The CDR3 is 16 amino acids in total, end residues counted. CDR3 amino acids: CASSLASGAGGYEQYY.

In regard to this clonotype: This sequence may be a read error, since a much larger clone differs from it by one base. V usage is TRBV5-4 and J usage is TRBJ2-2, with 11 bases that match TRBD1. Germline CDR1 and CDR2: SGHNT and YYREEE (reference sequence). J lost 8 bases, V lost 4 bases, and 10 bases had no gene match. This CDR3 has 16 residues. DNA for the CDR3: TGTGCCAGCAGCCTAGCTGGGACAGGGGGAATGGGGGAGCTGTTTTTT. Encoded protein: CASSLAGTGGMGELFF.

Concerning this clonotype: This may be a read error: a much more frequent sequence differs by one nucleotide. This chain uses TRBV7-9 with TRBJ1-1; D call uncertain. Germline V gives CDR1 SEHNR, CDR2 FQNEAQ (reference sequence). There are 11 residues in the CDR3. The CDR3 spells CATSLAAEAFF. CDR3 nucleotides: TGTGCCACCAGCTTAGCGGCTGAAGCTTTCTTT. Drawing the rest from reference TRBV7-9 and TRBJ1-1, the complete variable domain is DTGVSQNPRHKITKRGQNVTFRCDPISEHNRLYWYRQTLGQGPEFLTYFQNEAQLEKSRLLSDRFSAERPKGSFSTLEIQRTEQGDSAMYLCATSLAAEAFFGQGTRLTVV.

On this clonotype: Given a much more abundant clone one base away, this may be a read error. The CDR3 DNA reads as TGCGCCAGCAGCCCTATTAGCGGGAGCATTGAGCAGTTCTTC. It translates to CASSPISGSIEQFF. The rearrangement uses TRBV4-1 and TRBJ2-1; TRBD2 matches 9 bases. The germline gives CDR1 MGHRA, CDR2 YSYEKL. This CDR3 spans 14 amino acids. Trimming removed 4 bases from V and 9 bases from J; junction bases left unmatched: 7.

This clonotype was seen many times. CDR3 in DNA: TGTGCCAGCTCACCTACTGGGGGCAACATTCAGTACTTC. The encoded protein is CASSPTGGNIQYF. The chain carries TRBV18 and TRBJ2-4; TRBD1 might be the D (6 bases). Trimming removed 3 bases from V and 7 bases from J, with 10 bases in between. The CDR3 consists of 13 residues. Looked up from germline, CDR1 is KGHSH and CDR2 is LQKENI.

V gene TRBV20-1 combines with J gene TRBJ2-1, with TRBD2 identical over 10 bases. After removal of 1 base from V and 0 bases from J, the junction contained 6 bases not matched to a gene. The V gene's germline CDR1 is DFQATT and CDR2 SNEGSKA (reference sequence). CDR3 length: 17 amino acids. The CDR3 loop is CSARGAASGSSYNEQFF. The CDR3 DNA reads TGCAGTGCTAGAGGGGCTGCTAGCGGGAGCTCCTACAATGAGCAGTTCTTC.

V is TRBV5-4 and J is TRBJ2-7; no clear D gene. Per the germline V gene, CDR1 is SGHNT and CDR2 is YYREEE (reference sequence). The CDR3 covers 15 residues. Trimming cost V 4 bases and J 5 bases, with 19 bases left between them. This chain's CDR3 is CASSPVGARLNEQYF. In DNA form, the CDR3 reads TGTGCCAGCAGCCCCGTGGGTGCGAGATTAAACGAGCAGTACTTC.

This clonotype was counted once. The conserved phenylalanine or tryptophan is not found at the CDR3 terminus, so this likely reflects a read error. The chain has TRBV11-2 and TRBJ2-7, with 8 bases lining up with TRBD2. The CDR3 covers 16 residues. Per germline, CDR1 SGHAT and CDR2 FQNNGV. V was clipped by 7 bases and J by 7 bases; unmatched bases: 18. The chain's CDR3 is CASTTPGREARVEQYL. The CDR3 DNA reads as TGTGCCAGCACAACTCCTGGGCGGGAGGCAAGGGTGGAGCAGTACTTA.

For this clonotype: One junction end disagrees with the germline gene, perhaps due to a read error. This chain joins TRBV5-1 and TRBJ2-1, with TRBD2 identical over 12 bases. This CDR3 has 16 amino acids. Germline V lookup: CDR1 SGHRS, CDR2 YFSETQ. The CDR3 DNA sequence: TGCGCCAGCAACTTGGCCCGGACTAGCGGGACCGATGAGCAGTTCTTC. It encodes CASNLARTSGTDEQFF.

In regard to this clonotype: The junction shows a germline mismatch at one end, possibly a read error. The chain carries TRBV14 and TRBJ2-1; D is unclear. This CDR3 contains 12 residues. In germline, CDR1 is SGHDN, CDR2 FVKESK. This chain's CDR3 is CTSSQVGGAEFF. In DNA form, the CDR3 reads TGTACCAGCAGCCAAGTAGGTGGAGCCGAGTTCTTC.

Remarks on this clonotype: Being one base from a much bigger clone, this may be a read error. CDR3 in DNA: TGTGTCAGTACCCAGAAGTTGACAGGGACGGGTGGCTACACCTTC. Its protein is CVSTQKLTGTGGYTF. The chain has TRBV6-5 and TRBJ1-2; 7 bases match TRBD1. Germline V CDR1 and CDR2: MNHEY, SVGAGI. The CDR3 totals 15 residues.

In the case of this clonotype: In this CDR3 the conserved last residue, phenylalanine or tryptophan, is missing, so a read error is likely. J is TRBJ1-1 and V is TRBV11-1; a weak D match, TRBD1 (5 bases). The CDR3 length is 16 residues. Trimming cost V 5 bases and J 11 bases, with 27 bases left between them. Germline V gene data show CDR1 as SGHAT and CDR2 as FQDESV (reference sequence). CDR3 region: CASSPRSGIGNIEAFL. CDR3 DNA sequence: TGTGCCAGCAGCCCCCGGTCAGGGATCGGGAACATTGAGGCTTTCCTT.

Of note for this clonotype: At one end, the junction sequence differs from germline, possibly due to a read error. V usage is TRBV11-2 and J usage is TRBJ2-1, with D unclear. Germline CDR1 SGHAT, CDR2 FQNNGV. This CDR3 is built from 15 residues. The CDR3 nucleotides read TGTGCCAGCAGCTTAGATGTAGGAAGTATCGGTGAGCAGTTCTTT. Translating gives CASSLDVGSIGEQFF.

Concerning this clonotype itself: One end of the junction is discordant with germline, which a read error may explain. This chain connects TRBV11-2 to TRBJ1-1; 7 nucleotides match TRBD1. CDR3 length equals 13 residues. Germline loops: CDR1 SGHAT, CDR2 FQNNGV. The CDR3 loop is CASSLEGGTEPFF. For the CDR3, the DNA is TGCGCCAGCAGCTTAGAAGGGGGCACTGAACCCTTCTTT.

This clonotype came up many times. The V call is TRBV6-1, the J call TRBJ2-6, with D possibly matching TRBD1 (5 bases). The CDR3 runs 17 residues. Germline CDR1 is MNHNS and CDR2 is SASEGT. V gave up 6 bases and J gave up 0 bases, with 15 bases separating them. CDR3 in amino acids: CASRQGQGISGANVLTF. CDR3 nucleotide sequence: TGTGCCAGCAGGCAGGGCCAGGGTATCTCTGGGGCCAACGTCCTGACTTTC.

The chain recombines TRBV20-1 with TRBJ1-3, with D perhaps TRBD1 (6 bases). Germline loops: CDR1 DFQATT, CDR2 SNEGSKA (reference sequence). Trimming took off 5 bases at V and 4 bases at J, with 15 bases between the two ends. This CDR3 has 14 amino acids. The CDR3 DNA reads as TGCAGTGCTGAAAGTAGGGGGAGAGGAAACACCATATATTTT. Its translation is CSAESRGRGNTIYF.

The chain combines TRBV20-1 with TRBJ2-7; D is perhaps TRBD2 (6 bases). Germline loops: CDR1 DFQATT, CDR2 SNEGSKA (reference sequence). V was clipped by 3 bases and J by 3 bases, with 15 bases between them. CDR3 length: 14 residues. CDR3 in DNA: TGCAGTGCTAGTAGGACTGGCGGGAACTACGAGCAGTACTTC. Translating gives CSASRTGGNYEQYF.

Regarding this clonotype: Sequence at one end of the junction differs from germline and may be a read error. This chain joins TRBV12-3 or TRBV12-4 and TRBJ2-7; no definite D call. This CDR3 is built from 14 residues. The CDR3 region has the DNA TGTGCCAGCACCTGCGACGCCGACTCCTACGAGCGGTACTTC. This encodes CASTCDADSYERYF.

A word on this clonotype: One base away lies a much larger clone, so this may be a sequencing read error. The genes are TRBV10-1 and TRBJ2-1; 8 bases match TRBD1. Germline V gene data show CDR1 as WNHNN and CDR2 as SYGVQD (reference sequence). There are 15 residues in the CDR3. The CDR3 is CVSSLTGGPYNEQFF. In nucleotides, the CDR3 is TGCGTCAGCAGTCTTACAGGGGGTCCCTACAATGAGCAGTTCTTC.

This clonotype appeared many times. The V gene is TRBV30, the J gene TRBJ2-7; D gene ambiguous. The CDR3 sequence is 13 residues long. Germline V gives CDR1 GTSNPN, CDR2 SVGIG (reference sequence). Deletions cut 2 bases from V and 5 bases from J, with 13 bases between. CDR3 bases: TGTGCCTGGAGTTTAACCTCTACTGACGAGCAGTACTTC. Protein product: CAWSLTSTDEQYF. Full variable domain (rest looked up from reference TRBV30 and TRBJ2-7): SQTIHQWPATLVQPVGSPLSLECTVEGTSNPNLYWYRQAAGRGLQLLFYSVGIGQISSEVPQNLSASRPQDRQFILSSKKLLLSDSGFYLCAWSLTSTDEQYFGPGTRLTVT.

This clonotype was seen at least ten times. The chain is built from TRBV6-1 and TRBJ1-4; 10 positions match TRBD1. The germline V gene encodes CDR1 MNHNS and CDR2 SASEGT. This CDR3 region has 16 residues. Unmatched junction bases numbered 2, after V lost 4 bases and J lost 0 bases. CDR3 in DNA: TGTGCCAGCAGTGGGGACAGGGGCTCAACTAATGAAAAACTGTTTTTT. This translates into CASSGDRGSTNEKLFF.

Points on this clonotype: A single base separates this from a much larger clone, so it may be a read error. The rearrangement joins TRBV10-3 to TRBJ2-7; D unclear. The CDR3 extends over 14 amino acids. CDR1 is ENHRY, CDR2 SYGVKD, per germline. In DNA form, the CDR3 reads TGTGTCATCAGCACCGTTCCCAGTTCCTACGAGCAGTACTTC. It yields the protein CVISTVPSSYEQYF.

This clonotype was recorded a few times. The chain links TRBV5-1 to TRBJ2-1; a possible D gene is TRBD2 (6 bases). Per the germline V gene, CDR1 is SGHRS and CDR2 is YFSETQ. This CDR3 comprises 17 residues. With 4 bases removed from V and 4 bases from J, the gap between germline ends came to 21 bases. The chain's CDR3 is CASSPGNPGLQYNEQFF. In DNA, the CDR3 is TGCGCCAGCAGCCCGGGAAACCCGGGACTTCAATACAATGAGCAGTTCTTC.

The chain uses TRBV29-1 and TRBJ2-3; D assignment may be TRBD1 or TRBD2 (5 bases each). CDR3 length equals 12 residues. The germline CDR1 and CDR2 sequences are SQVTM and ANQGSEA. Written as DNA, the CDR3 is TGCAGTGTGGGGGAGAGCACAGATACGCAGTATTTT. This sequence encodes CSVGESTDTQYF.

This clonotype was observed a single time. Its ends do not fully match the called genes, so a read error is possible. The chain links TRBV6-6 to TRBJ1-2, with D perhaps TRBD1 (6 bases). CDR3 size: 11 residues. CDR1 is MNHNY and CDR2 is SVGAGI in the germline V gene (reference sequence). As DNA, the CDR3 is TGTGCCAGCAGTCAGATAGGGGGTAACACGTTC. This gives the protein CASSQIGGNTF.

With respect to this clonotype: One end of the junction does not line up with germline, which may come from a read error. The rearrangement links TRBV29-1 to TRBJ2-2, with D unresolved. The CDR3 is made up of 12 amino acids. Germline assignment: CDR1 SQVTM and CDR2 ANQGSEA. The CDR3 region has the DNA TGCAGCGCACCAGAACACGCCGGAGAGCTGTTTTTT. Translated: CSAPEHAGELFF.

There are many counts of this clonotype. The chain carries TRBV7-8 and TRBJ2-3; D gene unclear. The CDR3 runs 14 residues. Germline lookup yields CDR1 SGHVS and CDR2 FQNEAQ. Deletions cut 5 bases from V and 4 bases from J, with 13 bases between. The chain's CDR3 is CASSPQTSADTQYF. The CDR3 DNA sequence: TGTGCCAGCAGCCCACAGACGAGTGCAGATACGCAGTATTTT.

For this clonotype: The junction does not match germline at one end; this may be a read error. The chain combines TRBV6-5 with TRBJ2-1; 9 positions match TRBD2. Per the germline V gene, CDR1 is MNHEY and CDR2 is SVGAGI. This CDR3 is built from 14 residues. The CDR3 loop reads CPSALVAGVGEQFF. The CDR3 region has the DNA TGTCCCAGCGCTTTAGTAGCGGGAGTTGGTGAGCAGTTCTTC.

This clonotype was observed at least ten times. The rearrangement joins TRBV11-2 to TRBJ2-5, with D perhaps TRBD1 or TRBD2 (5 bases each). CDR1 SGHAT and CDR2 FQNNGV come from the germline V gene. This CDR3 is built from 13 residues. Trimming removed 5 bases from V and 5 bases from J, with 12 bases in between. Here the CDR3 DNA reads TGTGCCAGCAGCCGGGACCTGGGGGAGACCCAGTACTTC. It is translated as CASSRDLGETQYF. Full variable domain (rest looked up from reference TRBV11-2 and TRBJ2-5): EAGVAQSPRYKIIEKRQSVAFWCNPISGHATLYWYQQILGQGPKLLIQFQNNGVVDDSQLPKDRFSAERLKGVDSTLKIQPAKLEDSAVYLCASSRDLGETQYFGPGTRLLVL.